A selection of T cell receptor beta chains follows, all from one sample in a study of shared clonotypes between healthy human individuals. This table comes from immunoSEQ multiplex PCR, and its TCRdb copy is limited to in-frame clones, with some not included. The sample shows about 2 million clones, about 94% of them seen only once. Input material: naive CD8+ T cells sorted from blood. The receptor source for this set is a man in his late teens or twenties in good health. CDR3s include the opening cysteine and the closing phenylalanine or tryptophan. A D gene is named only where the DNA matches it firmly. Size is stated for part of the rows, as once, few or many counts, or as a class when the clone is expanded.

TGTGCCAGCAGCTTGGACTACAATGAGCAGTTCTTC CASSLDYNEQFF - TRBJ2-1 TRBV7-9 -
TGTGCCAGCAGCCTCGTGGGACCTTTTCCCGGGGAGCTGTTTTTT CASSLVGPFPGELFF - TRBJ2-2 TRBV7-2 -
TGTGCCAGTAGTACCCTGTCGACAACGTATAGCAATCAGCCCCAGCATTTT CASSTLSTTYSNQPQHF - TRBJ1-5 TRBV19 -
TGTGCCAGCAGCTATGTGGATACGCAGTATTTT CASSYVDTQYF - TRBJ2-3 TRBV6-1 -
TGTGCCAGCAGCCTCCCCCGGGGGGAACCGGGAGACACCGGGGAGCTGTTTTTT CASSLPRGEPGDTGELFF TRBD2 TRBJ2-2 TRBV7-9 -
TGTGCCAGCAGTGACTCGGGACAGTTTCTAGCCAAAAACATTCAGTACTTC CASSDSGQFLAKNIQYF TRBD1 TRBJ2-4 TRBV6-4 -
TGTGCCAGCAGATTAGCAAAAGGCGATGAGCAGTTCTTC CASRLAKGDEQFF - TRBJ2-1 TRBV6-6 -
TGTGCCAGCAGTTACTCGAGTTCTAGCCCCGAGCAGTACTTC CASSYSSSSPEQYF - TRBJ2-7 TRBV6-5 -
TGCGCCAGCAGCTTCGGGGGAAACTACGAGCAGTACTTC CASSFGGNYEQYF - TRBJ2-7 TRBV5-1 -
TGTGCCAGCACCTTCCCGTTACTGACCGGGACAGGGAATCAGCCCCAGCATTTT CASTFPLLTGTGNQPQHF TRBD1 TRBJ1-5 TRBV27 -
TGTGCCAGCAGTTACCGGGAGGCCGACGAGCAGTACTTC CASSYREADEQYF TRBD2 TRBJ2-7 TRBV6-5 -
TGTGCCAGCAGGCCCGGGACTTCTTCCTACGAGCAGTACTTC CASRPGTSSYEQYF - TRBJ2-7 TRBV7-2 -
TGTGCCAGCAGTGATTTCCTGTTACCGAATCAGCCCCAGCATTTT CASSDFLLPNQPQHF - TRBJ1-5 TRBV6-1 -
TGTGCCAGCAGTGAAGGACCGGGACAGGGGTTTAGGGAGCAGTACTTC CASSEGPGQGFREQYF TRBD1 TRBJ2-7 TRBV6-1 -
TGTGCCTGGAACGGCCCAGCGGACACCGGGGAGCTGTTTTTT CAWNGPADTGELFF - TRBJ2-2 TRBV30 -
TGTGCCAGCAGTTTTGGGACACATAACTACGAGCAGTACTTC CASSFGTHNYEQYF - TRBJ2-7 TRBV27 -
TGTGCCAGCAGCTCGCGGACTGAATACGAGCAGTACTTC CASSSRTEYEQYF - TRBJ2-7 TRBV7-9 -
TGTGCCAGCAGCAAACAGGGGGAGAGCAATCAGCCCCAGCATTTT CASSKQGESNQPQHF TRBD1 TRBJ1-5 TRBV7-9 -
TGTGCCAGCGGGGGTCCCCTCCACTTT CASGGPLHF - TRBJ1-6 TRBV28 -
TGCGCCAGCAGCCACCGGAGCGGGAACACAGATACGCAGTATTTT CASSHRSGNTDTQYF TRBD2 TRBJ2-3 TRBV4-1 -
TGTGCCAGCAGCTGGACAGGGGGATCTTCCTACGAGCAGTACTTC CASSWTGGSSYEQYF TRBD1 TRBJ2-7 TRBV13 -
TGCAGCGGTAACCAGGGGTTCGAGCAGTACTTC CSGNQGFEQYF - TRBJ2-7 TRBV29-1 -
TGCGCCAGCAGCCACGGGGGGCCCGGTAATTCACCCCTCCACTTT CASSHGGPGNSPLHF - TRBJ1-6 TRBV4-1 -
TGTGCCAGCAGCTTAGGCTCAGGGGAGAAAGAGACCCAGTACTTC CASSLGSGEKETQYF - TRBJ2-5 TRBV7-9 -
TGTGCCAGCAGCTTCCAAAACGATGAGCAGTTCTTC CASSFQNDEQFF - TRBJ2-1 TRBV5-6 -
TGCGCCAGCAGCCAAGACTCAGGGGTTTCACCCCTCCACTTT CASSQDSGVSPLHF - TRBJ1-6 TRBV4-1 -
TGTGCCAGCAACCCCGTCGGACAGGGGGCGGGGGATACGCAGTATTTT CASNPVGQGAGDTQYF TRBD1 TRBJ2-3 TRBV7-2 -
TGTGCCAGCAGCTCGGGACTAGCGGGAGACTCTATTTACGAGCAGTACTTC CASSSGLAGDSIYEQYF TRBD2 TRBJ2-7 TRBV11-2 once
TGTGCCAGCAGTTTCAGGGATCCAGGTCGTCAAGAGACCCAGTACTTC CASSFRDPGRQETQYF - TRBJ2-5 TRBV27 -
TGCGCCAGCAGCCCGGACAGGGGCGACTACGAGCAGTACTTC CASSPDRGDYEQYF TRBD1 TRBJ2-7 TRBV4-3 -
TGTGCCAGCAGCTTGGACAGACCTGGAAACACCATATATTTT CASSLDRPGNTIYF - TRBJ1-3 TRBV5-6 -
TGTGCCAGCAGTTCCCGGGACAGACTCTATGGCTACACCTTC CASSSRDRLYGYTF TRBD1 TRBJ1-2 TRBV6-5 -
TGTGCCAGCAGCTCTAGGACGGGAACCTACGAGCAGTACTTC CASSSRTGTYEQYF - TRBJ2-7 TRBV13 -
TGTGCCAGCAGCTTGGGACTAGCGGGGGGCCGGGCTAGCACAGATACGCAGTATTTT CASSLGLAGGRASTDTQYF TRBD2 TRBJ2-3 TRBV11-1 -
TGCGCCAGCAGCCAAGCTCAGGGACGCTACGAGCAGTACTTC CASSQAQGRYEQYF - TRBJ2-7 TRBV4-3 -
TGCGCCAGCAGCCAAGGGGCCCCTTCCTACGAGCAGTACTTC CASSQGAPSYEQYF - TRBJ2-7 TRBV4-3 once
TGTGCCAGCAGCTCCCGGGCCGCGTGGGGGGAAAAACTGTTTTTT CASSSRAAWGEKLFF - TRBJ1-4 TRBV13 once
TGTGCCAGCAGAGAACAGGGGATGAACACTGAAGCTTTCTTT CASREQGMNTEAFF TRBD1 TRBJ1-1 TRBV27 -
TGTGCCAGCAGCCAATCGCGAGCAGGTGATCAGCCCCAGCATTTT CASSQSRAGDQPQHF - TRBJ1-5 TRBV16 -